These 29 T cell receptor beta chains share one sample of origin, sequenced in a study of blood T cell repertoires in COVID-19. Using immunoSEQ multiplex PCR, the repertoire was profiled, and TCRdb retains in-frame clones only, with some absent. The table shows about 180,000 clones, with roughly 84% occurring only once. The sequencing sample was made of peripheral blood. These receptors all stem from a young man with active or convalescent COVID-19.

V and J are TRBV6-6 and TRBJ2-2; 9 bases are shared with TRBD1. Germline CDR1 reads MNHNY; CDR2 reads SVGAGI (reference sequence). The CDR3 consists of 16 residues. J lost 3 bases, V lost 0 bases, and 2 bases had no gene match. CDR3 DNA: TGTGCCAGCAGTTACTCGGGACAGGGCTACACCGGGGAGCTGTTTTTT. Residues: CASSYSGQGYTGELFF.

The chain couples TRBV2 to TRBJ1-5, with a possible D match to TRBD1 (5 bases). The CDR3 is 13 residues long. The V end lost 6 bases, the J end lost 4 bases, and 10 bases lay between the germline ends. CDR1 and CDR2 (germline): SNHLY, FYNNEI. CDR3 in amino acids: CASRDRQNQPQHF. CDR3 DNA: TGTGCCAGCAGAGATCGACAGAATCAGCCCCAGCATTTT. The complete variable domain, with remaining parts taken from reference TRBV2 and TRBJ1-5, reads EPEVTQTPSHQVTQMGQEVILRCVPISNHLYFYWYRQILGQKVEFLVSFYNNEISEKSEIFDDQFSVERPDGSNFTLKIRSTKLEDSAMYFCASRDRQNQPQHFGDGTRLSIL.

The chain is built from TRBV2 and TRBJ2-2; TRBD2 agrees at 7 bases. This CDR3 is 14 amino acids long. Germline V gene data show CDR1 as SNHLY and CDR2 as FYNNEI. CDR3 nucleotide sequence: TGTGCTCGGGGAGGGCCCCCGAACACCGGGGAGCTGTTTTTT. Protein product: CARGGPPNTGELFF.

CDR3 residues: CASSPRTGATGELFF. CDR3 nucleotides: TGTGCCAGCAGCCCCCGAACAGGGGCCACCGGGGAGCTGTTTTTT. This chain joins TRBV3-1 (or the pseudogene TRBV3-2) and TRBJ2-2, with 7 bases lining up with TRBD1. This CDR3 is built from 15 residues. Germline CDR1 LGHDT, CDR2 YNNKEL (reference sequence). With V trimmed by 4 bases and J by 4 bases, 6 bases remained unmatched.

This clone appeared once. This chain links TRBV6-1 with TRBJ2-7; D gene ambiguous. Trimming stripped 3 bases from V and 3 bases from J, with 9 bases between. This CDR3 has 13 residues. Germline values: CDR1 MNHNS, CDR2 SASEGT. CDR3 sequence reads: CASSESLLYEQYF. The CDR3 coding sequence is TGTGCCAGCAGTGAGTCACTCCTCTACGAGCAGTACTTC.

The chain joins TRBV10-1 to TRBJ2-1; 12 nucleotides match TRBD2. Losses at the gene ends were 7 bases for V and 8 bases for J; bases not matched to a gene: 9. Germline V CDR1 and CDR2: WNHNN, SYGVQD (reference sequence). The CDR3 extends over 15 amino acids. CDR3 in amino acids: CASIELAGGVYEQFF. CDR3 coding DNA: TGCGCCAGCATCGAACTAGCGGGAGGCGTATATGAGCAGTTCTTC.

This chain connects TRBV5-1 to TRBJ1-2; 8 nucleotides align to TRBD1. The junction had 11 bases not matched to a gene; V was cut back by 5 bases and J by 8 bases. The CDR3 extends over 14 amino acids. Germline V lookup: CDR1 SGHRS, CDR2 YFSETQ. The CDR3: CASSPQGAKEGYTF. The CDR3, as DNA: TGCGCCAGCAGTCCTCAGGGGGCAAAGGAGGGCTACACCTTC.

The chain combines TRBV6-1 with TRBJ1-2; perhaps TRBD1 as D (6 bases). V lost 2 bases and J lost 3, with 7 bases in between. Germline V gives CDR1 MNHNS, CDR2 SASEGT. CDR3 length: 13 residues. The CDR3: CASSEYRDYGYTF. In nucleotides, the CDR3 is TGTGCCAGCAGTGAATACAGGGACTATGGCTACACCTTC.

The chain uses TRBV20-1 and TRBJ2-5, with D unresolved. The CDR3 spans 11 residues. The germline V gene encodes CDR1 DFQATT and CDR2 SNEGSKA (reference sequence). For the CDR3, the DNA is TGCAGAACGACATACCAAGAGACCCAGTACTTC. The encoded protein is CRTTYQETQYF.

DNA for the CDR3: TGCGCCAGCAGCCCTAGCGGAAACTACCAAGAGACCCAGTACTTC. Residues: CASSPSGNYQETQYF. The J gene is TRBJ2-5, the V gene TRBV5-1; 7 bases are shared with TRBD2. Trimming at V came to 4 bases and at J to 0 bases, leaving 6 bases not matched to a gene. From germline, CDR1 is SGHRS and CDR2 YFSETQ. This CDR3 has 15 amino acids.

The chain couples TRBV7-8 to TRBJ1-6; 8 nucleotides line up with TRBD1. The CDR3 runs 15 residues. Germline values: CDR1 SGHVS, CDR2 FQNEAQ. After removal of 0 bases from V and 7 bases from J, the junction contained 2 bases not matched to a gene. Written as DNA, the CDR3 is TGTGCCAGCAGCTTAGCGAGGACAGGGAATTCACCCCTCCACTTT. Amino acids: CASSLARTGNSPLHF.

The genes are TRBV7-3 and TRBJ2-6; D is ambiguous. The V end lost 2 bases, the J end lost 4 bases, and 9 bases lay between the germline ends. Germline V gene sequence: CDR1 SGHTA, CDR2 FQGTGA. The CDR3 is 15 amino acids. CDR3 DNA sequence: TGTGCCAGCAGCTTAGGCGGATGGGGGGCCAACGTCCTGACTTTC. Encoded protein: CASSLGGWGANVLTF.

This chain uses TRBV7-3 with TRBJ2-2; 12 bases match TRBD1. Germline V gene lookup returns CDR1 SGHTA and CDR2 FQGTGA. CDR3 length: 14 residues. The V segment lost 6 bases and the J segment 6 bases; nucleotides outside the gene matches: 2. CDR3: CASRGTGGSGELFF. The CDR3 region has the DNA TGTGCCAGCAGAGGGACAGGGGGCTCCGGGGAGCTGTTTTTT. Drawing the rest from reference TRBV7-3 and TRBJ2-2, the complete variable domain is GAGVSQTPSNKVTEKGKYVELRCDPISGHTALYWYRQSLGQGPEFLIYFQGTGAADDSGLPNDRFFAVRPEGSVSTLKIQRTERGDSAVYLCASRGTGGSGELFFGEGSRLTVL.

The chain is built from TRBV5-1 and TRBJ1-3; 7 positions match TRBD1. Trimming at V came to 2 bases and at J to 0 bases, leaving 8 bases not matched to a gene. Germline CDR1 SGHRS, CDR2 YFSETQ. This CDR3 contains 17 residues. CDR3 coding DNA: TGCGCCAGCAGCTTTGGCGGGACAGAGAGCTCTGGAAACACCATATATTTT. As protein: CASSFGGTESSGNTIYF. Filled out from reference TRBV5-1 and TRBJ1-3, the complete variable domain reads KAGVTQTPRYLIKTRGQQVTLSCSPISGHRSVSWYQQTPGQGLQFLFEYFSETQRNKGNFPGRFSGRQFSNSRSEMNVSTLELGDSALYLCASSFGGTESSGNTIYFGEGSWLTVV.

V usage is TRBV5-8 and J usage is TRBJ1-2; no definite D call. Trimming pared 2 bases from V and 2 bases from J, leaving 16 bases between. Germline loops: CDR1 SGHTS, CDR2 YDEGEE. The CDR3 consists of 16 residues. Here the CDR3 DNA reads TGTGCCAGCAGCTTACCCAGGCAGGCCCCCAACTATGGCTACACCTTC. Translation: CASSLPRQAPNYGYTF.

The rearrangement uses TRBV11-2 and TRBJ1-2, with D unresolved. The germline V gene encodes CDR1 SGHAT and CDR2 FQNNGV. V lost 5 bases, J lost 5 bases, and 12 bases lay in between. The CDR3 is 13 residues long. CDR3 in amino acids: CASSNLAGYGYTF. DNA of the CDR3: TGTGCCAGCAGCAACTTGGCCGGGTATGGCTACACCTTC. The complete variable domain, with remaining parts taken from reference TRBV11-2 and TRBJ1-2, reads EAGVAQSPRYKIIEKRQSVAFWCNPISGHATLYWYQQILGQGPKLLIQFQNNGVVDDSQLPKDRFSAERLKGVDSTLKIQPAKLEDSAVYLCASSNLAGYGYTFGSGTRLTVV.

This clone has more than one count but fewer than ten. J is TRBJ1-2 and V is TRBV18; maybe TRBD1 (5 bases). V was pared by 4 bases and J by 0 bases, with 15 bases between. Germline assignment: CDR1 KGHSH and CDR2 LQKENI. The CDR3 runs to 16 residues. CDR3 sequence reads: CASSRGQGDTNYGYTF. The CDR3 DNA reads TGTGCCAGCTCACGTGGGCAGGGCGACACTAACTATGGCTACACCTTC.

This clone has just one count. The chain joins TRBV6-2 or TRBV6-3 to TRBJ2-1; possibly TRBD1 for D (5 bases). The CDR3 runs 12 residues. Per the germline V gene, CDR1 is MNHEY and CDR2 is SVGEGT. Trimming took 2 bases from V and 9 from J, leaving 8 bases between them. The CDR3 sequence: CASSYRGTEQFF. The CDR3 DNA sequence: TGTGCCAGCAGTTACAGGGGTACTGAGCAGTTCTTC.

The rearrangement uses TRBV5-4 and TRBJ2-1; perhaps TRBD2 as D (6 bases). V dropped 6 bases and J dropped 4 bases, with 11 bases sitting between them. The germline V gene encodes CDR1 SGHNT and CDR2 YYREEE (reference sequence). The length of the CDR3 is 13 residues. For the CDR3, the DNA is TGTGCCAGCACCCGGGACTCGTACAATGAGCAGTTCTTC. This sequence encodes CASTRDSYNEQFF.

In this sample, this clone turned up once. The V gene is TRBV18, the J gene TRBJ2-7; TRBD2 matches 8 bases. CDR1 KGHSH and CDR2 LQKENI come from the germline V gene. V lost 3 bases and J lost 4; bases outside the gene matches: 5. The CDR3 has 14 residues. DNA of the CDR3: TGTGCCAGCTCACCCCGGGGGGGGAGTTACGAGCAGTACTTC. This sequence encodes CASSPRGGSYEQYF. The full variable domain, its missing parts supplied by reference TRBV18 and TRBJ2-7, is NAGVMQNPRHLVRRRGQEARLRCSPMKGHSHVYWYRQLPEEGLKFMVYLQKENIIDESGMPKERFSAEFPKEGPSILRIQQVVRGDSAAYFCASSPRGGSYEQYFGPGTRLTVT.

In its sample, this clone was seen a few times. The gene calls are TRBV19 and TRBJ2-5; a possible D gene is TRBD1 (7 bases). Germline V lookup: CDR1 LNHDA, CDR2 SQIVND (reference sequence). V was cut by 5 bases and J by 4 bases, with 14 bases left in between. The CDR3 spans 14 residues. CDR3 amino acids: CASSFRGVTETQYF. For the CDR3, the DNA is TGTGCCAGTAGTTTCAGGGGGGTGACAGAGACCCAGTACTTC. The variable domain in full, with the rest retrieved from reference TRBV19 and TRBJ2-5, is DGGITQSPKYLFRKEGQNVTLSCEQNLNHDAMYWYRQDPGQGLRLIYYSQIVNDFQKGDIAEGYSVSREKKESFPLTVTSAQKNPTAFYLCASSFRGVTETQYFGPGTRLLVL.

This clone was observed a single time. CDR3 nucleotides: TGTGCCAGCTCACCGACAGGGGGTAACACTGAAGCTTTCTTT. Encoded protein: CASSPTGGNTEAFF. The rearrangement joins TRBV18 to TRBJ1-1; 9 bases map to TRBD1. V dropped 3 bases and J dropped 2; count of bases not matched to a gene: 1. Germline CDR1 KGHSH, CDR2 LQKENI. This CDR3 is built from 14 residues.

The chain employs TRBV3-1 (or the pseudogene TRBV3-2) and TRBJ1-2; TRBD1 might be the D (5 bases). Trimming shortened V by 2 bases and J by 10 bases, and 17 bases separated the two germline ends. The CDR3 contains 14 residues. Germline V gives CDR1 LGHDT, CDR2 YNNKEL (reference sequence). CDR3 coding DNA: TGTGCCAGCAGCCAATACCCGCCAGGGAAAGTCTACACCTTC. Translated, it gives CASSQYPPGKVYTF.

This chain uses TRBV3-1 (or the pseudogene TRBV3-2) with TRBJ2-1; TRBD2 might be the D (6 bases). CDR1 is LGHDT and CDR2 is YNNKEL in the germline V gene (reference sequence). V dropped 5 bases and J dropped 1 base, with 12 bases sitting between them. The length of the CDR3 is 15 residues. The CDR3 here is CASSRRGGSYNEQFF. DNA of the CDR3: TGTGCCAGCAGCAGGAGGGGTGGGTCCTACAATGAGCAGTTCTTC.

This clone showed up just a few times. V and J are TRBV11-1 and TRBJ2-2, with 7 bases matching TRBD1. V shed 6 bases, J shed 8 bases, and the junction held 12 bases outside the gene matches. CDR3 length equals 15 residues. The germline CDR1 and CDR2 sequences are SGHAT and FQDESV (reference sequence). DNA of the CDR3: TGTGCCAGCAGTCCGAACAGGGGAAGTATTGGGGAGCTGTTTTTT. Its protein product is CASSPNRGSIGELFF. Complete variable domain (other parts from reference TRBV11-1 and TRBJ2-2): EAEVAQSPRYKITEKSQAVAFWCDPISGHATLYWYRQILGQGPELLVQFQDESVVDDSQLPKDRFSAERLKGVDSTLKIQPAELGDSAMYLCASSPNRGSIGELFFGEGSRLTVL.

CDR3 DNA sequence: TGTGCCAGCAGGGCCGAGAGCGGGACAAAAGAGACCCAGTACTTC. This codes for CASRAESGTKETQYF. The rearrangement uses TRBV2 and TRBJ2-5, with D possibly TRBD2 on 7 matching bases. Germline V gene lookup returns CDR1 SNHLY and CDR2 FYNNEI. V lost 6 bases to trimming and J lost 3 bases, with 17 bases between them. CDR3 length equals 15 residues.

The chain carries TRBV25-1 and TRBJ1-6; TRBD1 agrees at 9 bases. CDR3 size: 16 residues. J gave up 7 bases and V 2 bases, and 6 bases lay outside the gene matches. Germline V gene lookup returns CDR1 MGHDK and CDR2 SYGVNS. The DNA of the CDR3 is TGTGCCAGCAGTGAAATTAAGGGACAGGGCAATTCACCCCTCCACTTT. The encoded protein is CASSEIKGQGNSPLHF.

J is TRBJ2-2 and V is TRBV5-1; TRBD2 agrees at 11 bases. The length of the CDR3 is 15 residues. CDR1 and CDR2 from the germline V gene are SGHRS and YFSETQ. V was pared by 6 bases and J by 4 bases, with 5 bases of the junction left unmatched. The CDR3 reads CASTSSGGFTGELFF. The DNA of the CDR3 is TGCGCCAGCACGTCTAGCGGGGGGTTCACCGGGGAGCTGTTTTTT.

The chain carries TRBV27 and TRBJ1-1, with 8 nucleotides matching TRBD1. V shed 0 bases and J 3 bases; nucleotides not matched to a gene: 9. This CDR3 spans 17 amino acids. The V gene's germline CDR1 is MNHEY and CDR2 SMNVEV (reference sequence). The CDR3 DNA reads TGTGCCAGCAGTTTATCCTCTCTACAGGGGGTGGACACTGAAGCTTTCTTT. Its protein is CASSLSSLQGVDTEAFF.